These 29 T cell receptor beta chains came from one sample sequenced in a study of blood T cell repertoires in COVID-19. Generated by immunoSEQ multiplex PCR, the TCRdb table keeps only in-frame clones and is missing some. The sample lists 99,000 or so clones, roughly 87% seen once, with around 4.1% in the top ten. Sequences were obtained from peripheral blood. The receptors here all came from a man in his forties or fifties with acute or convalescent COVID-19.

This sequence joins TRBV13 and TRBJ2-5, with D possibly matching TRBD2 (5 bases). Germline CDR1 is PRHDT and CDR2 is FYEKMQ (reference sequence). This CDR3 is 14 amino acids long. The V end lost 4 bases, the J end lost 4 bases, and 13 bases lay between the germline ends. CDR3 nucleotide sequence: TGTGCCAGCAGCTCGGGGTTTTTCGGAGAGACCCAGTACTTC. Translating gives CASSSGFFGETQYF.

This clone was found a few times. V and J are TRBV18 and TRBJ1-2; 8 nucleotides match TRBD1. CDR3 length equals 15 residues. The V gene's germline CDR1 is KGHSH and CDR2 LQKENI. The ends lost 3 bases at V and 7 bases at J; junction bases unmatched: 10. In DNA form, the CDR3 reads TGTGCCAGCTCACCGGGGCAGGGACAGGAAAGTGGCTACACCTTC. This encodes CASSPGQGQESGYTF.

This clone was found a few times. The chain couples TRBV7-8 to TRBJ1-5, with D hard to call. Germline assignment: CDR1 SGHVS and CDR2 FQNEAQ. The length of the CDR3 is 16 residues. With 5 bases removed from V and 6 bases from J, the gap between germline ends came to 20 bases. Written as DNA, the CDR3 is TGTGCCAGCAGCACTAAGACGGCTTCCTTCGGTCAGCCCCAGCATTTT. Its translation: CASSTKTASFGQPQHF.

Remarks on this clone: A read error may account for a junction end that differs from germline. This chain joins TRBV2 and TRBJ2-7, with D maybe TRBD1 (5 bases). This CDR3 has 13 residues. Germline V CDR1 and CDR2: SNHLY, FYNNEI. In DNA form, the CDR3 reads TGTGCCAGCATTCGGACACAAGCCTACGAGCGGTACTTC. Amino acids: CASIRTQAYERYF.

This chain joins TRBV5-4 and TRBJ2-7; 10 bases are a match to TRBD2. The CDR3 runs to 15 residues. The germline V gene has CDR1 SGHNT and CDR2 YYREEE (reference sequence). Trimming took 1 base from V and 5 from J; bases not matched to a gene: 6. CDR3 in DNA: TGTGCCAGCAGCTTGAGGCTAGCGGGAGTCGACGAGCAGTACTTC. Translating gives CASSLRLAGVDEQYF. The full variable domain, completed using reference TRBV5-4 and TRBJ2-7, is ETGVTQSPTHLIKTRGQQVTLRCSSQSGHNTVSWYQQALGQGPQFIFQYYREEENGRGNFPPRFSGLQFPNYSSELNVNALELDDSALYLCASSLRLAGVDEQYFGPGTRLTVT.

CDR3 sequence: CASNEGQGNTEAFF. CDR3 DNA: TGTGCCAGCAACGAAGGACAGGGGAACACTGAAGCTTTCTTT. The rearrangement links TRBV28 to TRBJ1-1; 8 nucleotides align to TRBD1. The CDR3 extends over 14 amino acids. Trimming took 7 bases from V and 1 from J; bases not matched to a gene: 5. From germline, CDR1 is MDHEN and CDR2 SYDVKM.

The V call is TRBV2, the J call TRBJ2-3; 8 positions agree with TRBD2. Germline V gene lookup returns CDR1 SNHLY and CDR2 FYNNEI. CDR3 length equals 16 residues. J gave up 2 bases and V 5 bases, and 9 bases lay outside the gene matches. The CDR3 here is CASSLLAGAVTDTQYF. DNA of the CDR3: TGTGCCAGCAGTCTTCTAGCGGGTGCGGTCACAGATACGCAGTATTTT.

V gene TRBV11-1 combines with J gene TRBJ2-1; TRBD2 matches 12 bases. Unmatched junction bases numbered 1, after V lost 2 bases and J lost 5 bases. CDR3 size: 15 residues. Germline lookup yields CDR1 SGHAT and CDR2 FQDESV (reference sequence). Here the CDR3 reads CASSLRTSGDNEQFF. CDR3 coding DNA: TGTGCCAGCAGCTTAAGGACTAGCGGGGACAATGAGCAGTTCTTC.

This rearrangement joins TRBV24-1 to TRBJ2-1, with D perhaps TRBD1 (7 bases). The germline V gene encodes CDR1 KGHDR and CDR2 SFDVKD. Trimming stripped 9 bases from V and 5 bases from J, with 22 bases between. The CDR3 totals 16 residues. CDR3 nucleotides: TGTGCCACCCAGGGGGGAGAGGGTCTTGAGGACAATGAGCAGTTCTTC. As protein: CATQGGEGLEDNEQFF.

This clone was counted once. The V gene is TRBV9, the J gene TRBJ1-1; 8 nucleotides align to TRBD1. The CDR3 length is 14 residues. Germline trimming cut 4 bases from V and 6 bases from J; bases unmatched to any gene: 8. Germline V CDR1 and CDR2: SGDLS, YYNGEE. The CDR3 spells CASSPRTGTPEAFF. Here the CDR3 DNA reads TGTGCCAGCAGCCCCAGGACAGGGACCCCTGAAGCTTTCTTT.

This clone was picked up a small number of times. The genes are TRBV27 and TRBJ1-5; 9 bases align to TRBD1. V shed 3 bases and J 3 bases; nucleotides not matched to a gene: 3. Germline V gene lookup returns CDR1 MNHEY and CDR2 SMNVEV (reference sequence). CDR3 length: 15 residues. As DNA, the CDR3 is TGTGCCAGCAGTTTCGGACAGGGGAACAATCAGCCCCAGCATTTT. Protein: CASSFGQGNNQPQHF.

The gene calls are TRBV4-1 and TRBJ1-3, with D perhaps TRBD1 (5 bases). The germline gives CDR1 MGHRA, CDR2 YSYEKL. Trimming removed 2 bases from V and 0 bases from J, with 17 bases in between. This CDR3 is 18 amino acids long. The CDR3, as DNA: TGCGCCAGCAGCCAACAAATACCGGACACCGACTCTGGAAACACCATATATTTT. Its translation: CASSQQIPDTDSGNTIYF.

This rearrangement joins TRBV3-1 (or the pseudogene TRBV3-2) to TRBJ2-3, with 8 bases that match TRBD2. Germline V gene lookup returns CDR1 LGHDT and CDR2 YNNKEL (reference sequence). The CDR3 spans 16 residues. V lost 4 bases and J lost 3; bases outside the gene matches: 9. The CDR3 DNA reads TGTGCCAGCAGCCCCCGCTCGGGGGGGAGGACAGATACGCAGTATTTT. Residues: CASSPRSGGRTDTQYF.

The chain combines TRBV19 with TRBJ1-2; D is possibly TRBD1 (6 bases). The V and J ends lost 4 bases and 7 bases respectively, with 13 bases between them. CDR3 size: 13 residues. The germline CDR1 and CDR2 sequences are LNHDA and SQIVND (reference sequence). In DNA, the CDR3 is TGTGCCAGTAGTAGTCTGACAGGTCGTGGCTACACCTTC. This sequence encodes CASSSLTGRGYTF.

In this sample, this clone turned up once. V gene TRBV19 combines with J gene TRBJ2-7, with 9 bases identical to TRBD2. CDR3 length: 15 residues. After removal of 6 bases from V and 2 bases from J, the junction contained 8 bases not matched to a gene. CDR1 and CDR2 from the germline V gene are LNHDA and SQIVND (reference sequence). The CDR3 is CASSVSSGTPYEQYF. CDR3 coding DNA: TGTGCCAGTAGCGTATCTAGCGGGACTCCCTACGAGCAGTACTTC.

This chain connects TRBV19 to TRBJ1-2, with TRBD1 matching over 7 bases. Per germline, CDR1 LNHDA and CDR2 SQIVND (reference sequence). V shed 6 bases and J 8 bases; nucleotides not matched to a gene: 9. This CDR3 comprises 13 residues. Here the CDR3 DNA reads TGTGCCAGTAGGCGGGACAGTACTGAAGGCTACACCTTC. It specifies CASRRDSTEGYTF.

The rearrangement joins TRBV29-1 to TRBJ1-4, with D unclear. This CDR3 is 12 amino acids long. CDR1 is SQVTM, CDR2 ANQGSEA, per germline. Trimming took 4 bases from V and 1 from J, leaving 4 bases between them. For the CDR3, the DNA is TGCAGCGTTGGGAGAACTAATGAAAAACTGTTTTTT. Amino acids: CSVGRTNEKLFF.

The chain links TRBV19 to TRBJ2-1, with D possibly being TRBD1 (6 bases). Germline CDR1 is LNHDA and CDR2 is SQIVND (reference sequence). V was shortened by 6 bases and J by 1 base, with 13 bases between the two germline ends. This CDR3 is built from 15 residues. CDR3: CASSPTGISYNEQFF. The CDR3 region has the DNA TGTGCCAGTAGCCCCACAGGGATTTCCTACAATGAGCAGTTCTTC. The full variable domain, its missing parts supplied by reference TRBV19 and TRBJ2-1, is DGGITQSPKYLFRKEGQNVTLSCEQNLNHDAMYWYRQDPGQGLRLIYYSQIVNDFQKGDIAEGYSVSREKKESFPLTVTSAQKNPTAFYLCASSPTGISYNEQFFGPGTRLTVL.

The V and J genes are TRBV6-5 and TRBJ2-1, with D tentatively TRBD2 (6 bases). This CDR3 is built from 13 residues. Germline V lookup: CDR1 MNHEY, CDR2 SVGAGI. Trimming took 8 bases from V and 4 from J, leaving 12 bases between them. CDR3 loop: CASHQSGYNEQFF. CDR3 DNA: TGTGCCAGCCACCAAAGCGGGTACAATGAGCAGTTCTTC.

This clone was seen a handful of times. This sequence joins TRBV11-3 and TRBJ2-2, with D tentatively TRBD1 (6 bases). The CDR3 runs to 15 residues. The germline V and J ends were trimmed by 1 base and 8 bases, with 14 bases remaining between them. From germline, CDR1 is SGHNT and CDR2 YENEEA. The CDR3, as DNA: TGTGCCAGCAGCTTAGTACCCCAGGGGAGAGGGGAGCTGTTTTTT. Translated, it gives CASSLVPQGRGELFF.

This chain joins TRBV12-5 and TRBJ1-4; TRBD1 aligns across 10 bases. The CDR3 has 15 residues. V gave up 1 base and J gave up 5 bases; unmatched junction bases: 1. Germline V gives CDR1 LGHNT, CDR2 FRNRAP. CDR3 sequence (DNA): TGTGCTAGTGGTTTGGGGGACAGGGGAAATGAAAAACTGTTTTTT. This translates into CASGLGDRGNEKLFF.

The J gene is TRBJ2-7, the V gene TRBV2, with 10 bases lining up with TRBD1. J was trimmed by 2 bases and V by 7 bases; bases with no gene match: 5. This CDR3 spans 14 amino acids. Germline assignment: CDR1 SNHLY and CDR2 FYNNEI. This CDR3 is CASNPGQGTYEQYF. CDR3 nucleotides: TGTGCCAGCAATCCGGGACAGGGGACCTACGAGCAGTACTTC.

CDR3 sequence (DNA): TGTGCCATCAGTCCCGGGACAGGGGTTTACGAGCAGTACTTC. Its translation: CAISPGTGVYEQYF. The J gene is TRBJ2-7, the V gene TRBV10-3; 10 nucleotides align to TRBD1. The CDR3 is made up of 14 amino acids. J gave up 4 bases and V 5 bases, and 5 bases lay outside the gene matches. The germline CDR1 and CDR2 sequences are ENHRY and SYGVKD.

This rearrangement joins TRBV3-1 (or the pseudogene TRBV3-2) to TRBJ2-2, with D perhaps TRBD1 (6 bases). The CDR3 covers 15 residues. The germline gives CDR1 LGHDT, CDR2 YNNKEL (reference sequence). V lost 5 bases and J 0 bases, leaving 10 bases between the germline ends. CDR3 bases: TGTGCCAGCAGCAACGGACAGACGAACACCGGGGAGCTGTTTTTT. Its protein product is CASSNGQTNTGELFF.

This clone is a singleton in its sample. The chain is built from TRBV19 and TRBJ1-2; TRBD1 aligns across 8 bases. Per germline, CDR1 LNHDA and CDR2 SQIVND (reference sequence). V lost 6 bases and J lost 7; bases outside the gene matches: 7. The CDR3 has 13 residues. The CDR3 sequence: CASRRDRSAGYTF. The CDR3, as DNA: TGTGCCAGTAGAAGGGACAGGTCCGCTGGCTACACCTTC.

CDR3 sequence: CASSSRGGNEQYF. CDR3 sequence (DNA): TGTGCCAGCAGCTCGAGAGGGGGTAACGAGCAGTACTTC. The chain has TRBV7-3 and TRBJ2-7, with a weak D call TRBD1 (6 bases). Trimming cost V 4 bases and J 5 bases, with 12 bases left between them. Germline loops: CDR1 SGHTA, CDR2 FQGTGA. The CDR3 consists of 13 residues.

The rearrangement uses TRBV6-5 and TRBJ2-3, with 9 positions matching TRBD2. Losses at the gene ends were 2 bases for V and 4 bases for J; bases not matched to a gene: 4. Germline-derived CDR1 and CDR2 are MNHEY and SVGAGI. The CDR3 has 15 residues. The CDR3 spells CASSYRGRAPDTQYF. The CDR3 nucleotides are TGTGCCAGCAGTTACCGCGGGAGGGCTCCAGATACGCAGTATTTT.

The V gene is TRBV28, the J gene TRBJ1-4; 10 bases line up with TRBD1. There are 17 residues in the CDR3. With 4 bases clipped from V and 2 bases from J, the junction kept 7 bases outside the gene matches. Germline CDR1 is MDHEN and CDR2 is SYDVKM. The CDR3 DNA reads TGTGCCAGCAGTTCCCGGGACAGGGGTCCTACTAATGAAAAACTGTTTTTT. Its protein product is CASSSRDRGPTNEKLFF.

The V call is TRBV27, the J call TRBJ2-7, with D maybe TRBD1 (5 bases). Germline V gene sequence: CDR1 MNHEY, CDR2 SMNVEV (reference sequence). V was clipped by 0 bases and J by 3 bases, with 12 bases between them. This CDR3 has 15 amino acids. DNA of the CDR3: TGTGCCAGCAGTTTATCGGCAGGGCTAGGCTACGAGCAGTACTTC. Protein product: CASSLSAGLGYEQYF.